This T cell receptor (beta chain) was found in a study of shared clonotypes between healthy human individuals. Study-wide results and limits: With a handful of donors compared, roughly 5% of naive CD4 clonotypes were shared. Estimated richness values were generally larger in naive subsets than in memory subsets.

Trimming took off 0 bases at V and 6 bases at J, with 9 bases between the two ends. Germline V gene data show CDR1 as MDHEN and CDR2 as SYDVKM. The CDR3 has 13 amino acids. As to this clone: Its antigen remains unidentified.

Per the original methods: With immunoSEQ giving junction-only sequences and no quality scores, filtering differed. Method: immunoSEQ multiplex PCR; TCRdb's copy keeps in-frame clones and lacks some. V, J and clone size derive from that table, while D and trimming were established from the DNA sequence. The sample shows approximately 1,500,000 clones, approximately 98% of them seen only once. Division of CD4+ cells produced a CD45RA+ naive subset and a CD45RA-negative memory subset. The J gene is TRBJ2-7, the V gene TRBV28, with D perhaps matching TRBD2 (6 bases). This TCR was sampled from a young man in good health. Sequenced material: naive CD4+ T cells sorted from blood. As to subset: CD45RA+ positively selected. CDR3 in DNA: TGTGCCAGCAGTTTATGGGACTACGGCGAGCAGTACTTC. This sequence encodes CASSLWDYGEQYF.